The rows below give T cell receptor beta chains drawn from one sample of a study of tumor-infiltrating lymphocytes in localized non-small cell lung cancer. Only in-frame clones appear in the TCRdb table, and some are missing; sequencing was by immunoSEQ multiplex PCR. The data show about 16,000 clones, more than 60% seen once. The material sequenced was lung tumor tissue. The receptors originated from a human donor with non-small cell lung cancer. Both conserved end residues are part of each CDR3. D genes are given only for firm matches.

J gene,V gene,D gene,CDR3 DNA,CDR3 protein
TRBJ2-1,TRBV5-1,TRBD2,TGCGCCAGCAGCTTGGGACTAGCGGGAGGTGAGCAGTTCTTC,CASSLGLAGGEQFF
TRBJ1-4,TRBV14,TRBD1,TGTGCCAGCAGCCTAAGACAGGGAGCAACTAATGAAAAACTGTTTTTT,CASSLRQGATNEKLFF
TRBJ2-2,TRBV19,NA,TGTGCCAGTAGTATCCCAGGGTTGGGCACCGGGGAGCTGTTTTTT,CASSIPGLGTGELFF
TRBJ2-4,TRBV7-9,NA,TGTGCCAGCAGCTCGAAAACAGACATGACCAAAAACATTCAGTACTTC,CASSSKTDMTKNIQYF
TRBJ2-1,TRBV6-4,NA,TGTGCCAGCAGTGACAAGGGGACTCACTTCGGTGAGCAGTTCTTC,CASSDKGTHFGEQFF
TRBJ2-7,TRBV6-4,NA,TGTGCCAGCAGTGCGGACAGTAATTCCGAGCAGTACTTC,CASSADSNSEQYF
TRBJ2-1,TRBV5-1,NA,TGCGCCAGCAGTCCGCAGGGTGTCTCCTACAATGAGCAGTTCTTC,CASSPQGVSYNEQFF
TRBJ1-5,TRBV28,NA,TGTGCCACCCAGACCGGGACCAATCAGCCCCAGCATTTT,CATQTGTNQPQHF
TRBJ2-1,TRBV29-1,TRBD2,TGCAGCGTTGGCGGGCTAGCGGGAGACTACTACAATGAGCAGTTCTTC,CSVGGLAGDYYNEQFF
TRBJ1-1,TRBV6-5,TRBD1,TGTGCCAGCACGGGTAGGACAGGGATGAACACTGAAGCTTTCTTT,CASTGRTGMNTEAFF